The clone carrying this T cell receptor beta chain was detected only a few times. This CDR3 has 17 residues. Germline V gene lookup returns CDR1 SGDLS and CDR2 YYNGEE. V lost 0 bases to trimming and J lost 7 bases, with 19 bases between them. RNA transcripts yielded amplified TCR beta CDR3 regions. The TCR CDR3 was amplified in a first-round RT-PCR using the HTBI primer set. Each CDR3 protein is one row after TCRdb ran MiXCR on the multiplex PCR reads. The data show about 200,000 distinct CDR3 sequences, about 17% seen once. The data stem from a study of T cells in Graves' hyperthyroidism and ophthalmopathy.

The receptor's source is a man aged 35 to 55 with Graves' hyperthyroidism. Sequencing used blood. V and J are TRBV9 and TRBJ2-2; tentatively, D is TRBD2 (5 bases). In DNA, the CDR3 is TGTGCCAGCAGCGTAGTATCAAGCGGTTATGAGGGCGGGGAGCTGTTTTTT. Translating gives CASSVVSSGYEGGELFF.